Following are 22 T cell receptor beta chains from one sample sequenced in a study of Ad26.COV2.S vaccination and SARS-CoV-2 variants. Using immunoSEQ multiplex PCR, the repertoire was profiled, and TCRdb retains in-frame clones only, with some absent. In the table there are about 440,000 clones, roughly nine tenths of which are singletons. As to treatment: around 19 received Ad26.COV2.S at low or high dose, single or two shots; about five received placebo; per-sample allocation not given. After the first vaccine or placebo injection, samples were drawn on day 63. Here the sequenced sample was peripheral blood, taken in a trial of Ad26.COV2.S vaccine versus placebo. The source is a person aged 18 to 65 who received the Ad26.COV2.S COVID-19 vaccine or a placebo.

The chain recombines TRBV19 with TRBJ2-7, with D possibly TRBD1 on 7 matching bases. The germline V gene has CDR1 LNHDA and CDR2 SQIVND (reference sequence). V was pared by 3 bases and J by 4 bases, with 13 bases between. This CDR3 has 14 residues. CDR3 sequence: CASSMQGGGYEQYF. The DNA for the CDR3 is TGTGCCAGTAGTATGCAGGGGGGCGGTTACGAGCAGTACTTC.

In this sample, this clone turned up once. The CDR3 protein is CASSLSYRNMNTEAFF. DNA for the CDR3: TGTGCCAGCAGCTTGTCTTACCGGAACATGAACACTGAAGCTTTCTTT. The genes are TRBV5-6 and TRBJ1-1; D is ambiguous. There are 16 residues in the CDR3. Trimming removed 1 base from V and 0 bases from J, with 13 bases in between. Germline CDR1 and CDR2: SGHDT and YYEEEE. The entire variable domain, with the rest obtained from reference TRBV5-6 and TRBJ1-1, is as follows: DAGVTQSPTHLIKTRGQQVTLRCSPKSGHDTVSWYQQALGQGPQFIFQYYEEEERQRGNFPDRFSGHQFPNYSSELNVNALLLGDSALYLCASSLSYRNMNTEAFFGQGTRLTVV.

The chain couples TRBV7-9 to TRBJ1-2; 9 nucleotides align to TRBD1. The V segment lost 0 bases and the J segment 5 bases; nucleotides outside the gene matches: 4. The CDR3 is 15 residues long. CDR1 is SEHNR and CDR2 is FQNEAQ in the germline V gene (reference sequence). CDR3 coding DNA: TGTGCCAGCAGCTTAGCGAGGGACAGGGTTTATGGCTACACCTTC. This gives the protein CASSLARDRVYGYTF.

CDR3 sequence (DNA): TGTGCCAGCAGCTTAATTGACAGGGGGTTGATGAACACTGAAGCTTTCTTT. Its protein is CASSLIDRGLMNTEAFF. J is TRBJ1-1 and V is TRBV5-8, with 9 bases that match TRBD1. V shed 2 bases, J shed 0 bases, and the junction held 8 bases outside the gene matches. Germline CDR1 and CDR2: SGHTS and YDEGEE. The CDR3 consists of 17 residues.

The chain employs TRBV6-5 and TRBJ2-3; TRBD2 matches 13 bases. The germline V gene has CDR1 MNHEY and CDR2 SVGAGI. This CDR3 region has 15 residues. J lost 5 bases, V lost 8 bases, and 7 bases had no gene match. The CDR3: CASVRLAGGLDTQYF. The CDR3 nucleotides are TGTGCCAGCGTCAGACTAGCGGGAGGCCTAGATACGCAGTATTTT.

The genes are TRBV24-1 and TRBJ2-5; 9 bases line up with TRBD2. This CDR3 has 18 residues. CDR1 is KGHDR, CDR2 SFDVKD, per germline. V shed 4 bases and J 5 bases; nucleotides not matched to a gene: 16. The CDR3 loop reads CATSDPTSREGAGETQYF. The CDR3 DNA reads as TGTGCCACCAGTGACCCAACCTCGCGGGAGGGTGCTGGGGAGACCCAGTACTTC.

V gene TRBV6-6 combines with J gene TRBJ2-5; D gene uncertain. Germline CDR1 and CDR2: MNHNY and SVGAGI (reference sequence). The CDR3 has 14 residues. Trimming stripped 7 bases from V and 2 bases from J, with 14 bases between. The CDR3 here is CASIRYPSQETQYF. For the CDR3, the DNA is TGTGCCAGCATCCGTTACCCGTCGCAAGAGACCCAGTACTTC.

This clone has only one observation. The chain recombines TRBV14 with TRBJ2-1; no clear D gene. This CDR3 has 14 amino acids. V lost 0 bases, J lost 6 bases, and 9 bases lay in between. CDR1 is SGHDN and CDR2 is FVKESK in the germline V gene. This CDR3 reads CASSQEAASNEQFF. As DNA, the CDR3 is TGTGCCAGCAGCCAAGAGGCCGCTTCCAATGAGCAGTTCTTC. The full variable domain, with the rest looked up from reference TRBV14 and TRBJ2-1, is EAGVTQFPSHSVIEKGQTVTLRCDPISGHDNLYWYRRVMGKEIKFLLHFVKESKQDESGMPNNRFLAERTGGTYSTLKVQPAELEDSGVYFCASSQEAASNEQFFGPGTRLTVL.

This clone was recorded only once. The rearrangement joins TRBV5-8 to TRBJ2-3; 8 bases are a match to TRBD2. CDR1 is SGHTS and CDR2 is YDEGEE in the germline V gene. CDR3 length equals 15 residues. The ends lost 5 bases at V and 5 bases at J; junction bases unmatched: 10. CDR3 coding DNA: TGTGCCAGCAGTTTGAGCGGGAGCGGGGGAGATACGCAGTATTTT. It yields the protein CASSLSGSGGDTQYF.

The rearrangement joins TRBV5-4 to TRBJ2-3; D remains ambiguous. The V end was cut by 2 bases, the J end by 2 bases, with 6 bases between. Per the germline V gene, CDR1 is SGHNT and CDR2 is YYREEE (reference sequence). The CDR3 is 13 amino acids. The DNA of the CDR3 is TGTGCCAGCAGCTTCGGCAACACAGATACGCAGTATTTT. It encodes CASSFGNTDTQYF.

The chain has TRBV5-1 and TRBJ2-7; the D call may be TRBD1 or TRBD2 (5 bases each). Trimming removed 3 bases at V and 5 bases at J, with 15 bases between. CDR1 SGHRS and CDR2 YFSETQ come from the germline V gene. The CDR3 extends over 14 amino acids. For the CDR3, the DNA is TGCGCCAGCAGCTCCGGGACGCTGGGCCACGAGCAGTACTTC. Translation gives CASSSGTLGHEQYF.

This clone was seen just once. The gene calls are TRBV28 and TRBJ2-1, with TRBD2 identical over 7 bases. This CDR3 region has 15 residues. V shed 5 bases, J shed 3 bases, and the junction held 7 bases outside the gene matches. Per germline, CDR1 MDHEN and CDR2 SYDVKM. This chain's CDR3 is CASSLSSGYYNEQFF. The CDR3 DNA reads TGTGCCAGCAGTCTCTCTAGCGGATACTACAATGAGCAGTTCTTC.

The chain combines TRBV7-6 with TRBJ1-3; tentatively, D is TRBD1 (5 bases). CDR3 size: 16 residues. Between the trimmed V and J ends, which lost 1 base and 2 bases, there was a span of 12 bases. Germline V CDR1 and CDR2: SGHVS, FNYEAQ. The CDR3 is CASSLGTGPTGNTIYF. CDR3 bases: TGTGCCAGCAGCTTAGGTACAGGACCCACTGGAAACACCATATATTTT. Full variable domain (outside the CDR3, taken from reference TRBV7-6 and TRBJ1-3): GAGVSQSPRYKVTKRGQDVALRCDPISGHVSLYWYRQALGQGPEFLTYFNYEAQQDKSGLPNDRFSAERPEGSISTLTIQRTEQRDSAMYRCASSLGTGPTGNTIYFGEGSWLTVV.

This clone has more than one count but fewer than ten. This chain connects TRBV30 to TRBJ1-2; TRBD1 is a possible D gene (5 bases). Trimming shortened V by 0 bases and J by 5 bases, and 10 bases separated the two germline ends. The CDR3 is 13 amino acids. Germline-derived CDR1 and CDR2 are GTSNPN and SVGIG (reference sequence). CDR3 loop: CAWSVGVRYGYTF. The DNA of the CDR3 is TGTGCCTGGAGTGTGGGGGTCAGATATGGCTACACCTTC.

The genes are TRBV7-9 and TRBJ2-3, with TRBD2 matching over 12 bases. CDR3 length: 15 residues. Trimming cost V 3 bases and J 6 bases; bases outside gene matches: 4. Germline CDR1 SEHNR, CDR2 FQNEAQ (reference sequence). The CDR3 nucleotides read TGTGCCAGCAGCTTCGGACTAGCGGGAACGGATACGCAGTATTTT. It translates to CASSFGLAGTDTQYF.

Only one count was recorded for this clone. The chain recombines TRBV5-1 with TRBJ2-1; TRBD2 matches at 10 bases. Trimming took 4 bases from V and 8 from J; bases not matched to a gene: 12. The CDR3 consists of 16 residues. Germline-derived CDR1 and CDR2 are SGHRS and YFSETQ. In DNA, the CDR3 is TGCGCCAGCAGCCCAGCCGGAGCGGGAGGGCCGGATGAGCAGTTCTTC. It encodes CASSPAGAGGPDEQFF.

V usage is TRBV11-1 and J usage is TRBJ1-1, with 10 bases identical to TRBD1. The J segment lost 10 bases and the V segment lost 5 bases, leaving 4 bases of the junction unmatched. Germline values: CDR1 SGHAT, CDR2 FQDESV (reference sequence). CDR3 length: 12 residues. As DNA, the CDR3 is TGTGCCAGCAGCCGGGACAGGGGAAGAGCTTTCTTT. It codes for CASSRDRGRAFF.

This chain connects TRBV2 to TRBJ2-3; 9 positions match TRBD2. The germline V gene encodes CDR1 SNHLY and CDR2 FYNNEI. J gave up 0 bases and V 7 bases, and 8 bases lay outside the gene matches. CDR3 length equals 16 residues. The CDR3 region has the DNA TGTGCCAGCAATAGAGCTAGCGGGACTAGCACAGATACGCAGTATTTT. Protein sequence: CASNRASGTSTDTQYF.

This chain connects TRBV4-2 to TRBJ2-3; 15 bases align to TRBD2. Germline loops: CDR1 LGHNA, CDR2 YNFKEQ. This CDR3 region has 19 residues. The V and J ends lost 0 bases and 2 bases, in that order; junction bases with no gene match: 6. The CDR3 loop is CASSQDQGLAGGSTDTQYF. DNA for the CDR3: TGTGCCAGCAGCCAAGACCAGGGACTAGCGGGAGGATCCACAGATACGCAGTATTTT.

The chain uses TRBV23-1 and TRBJ2-1; 9 bases line up with TRBD1. TRBV23-1 is flagged as an ORF with uncertain function. The CDR3 is 16 amino acids. V was pared by 2 bases and J by 8 bases, with 10 bases of the junction left unmatched. CDR3 coding DNA: TGCGCCAGCAGTCAACGGGACAGGGTATATTACGATGAGCAGTTCTTC. As protein: CASSQRDRVYYDEQFF.

J is TRBJ1-6 and V is TRBV19; TRBD1 matches 7 bases. With V trimmed by 3 bases and J by 0 bases, 11 bases remained unmatched. Germline V lookup: CDR1 LNHDA, CDR2 SQIVND (reference sequence). This CDR3 is 19 amino acids long. CDR3: CASSMQRRGTASYNSPLHF. CDR3 nucleotide sequence: TGTGCCAGTAGTATGCAGCGAAGGGGGACAGCCTCCTATAATTCACCCCTCCACTTT.

The rearrangement joins TRBV14 to TRBJ2-5; tentative D call: TRBD2 (6 bases). CDR1 and CDR2 (germline): SGHDN, FVKESK. The CDR3 is 16 residues long. Trimming took 6 bases from V and 4 from J, leaving 21 bases between them. The CDR3 nucleotides read TGTGCCAGCAGGGGCCCGGGAGAGGGCGAGGGAGAGACCCAGTACTTC. Protein: CASRGPGEGEGETQYF.